This passage covers 26 T cell receptor beta chains from one sample sequenced in a study of beta chain features in type 1 diabetes. Sequencing targeted expressed TCRB transcripts, as all isolated RNA had been reverse transcribed. Assay used: immunoSEQ multiplex PCR; TCRdb lists only in-frame clones, some missing. The sample lists 300,000 or so clones, around 8% occurring once. Sequenced sample: central memory CD4+ T cells from blood. The receptors were gathered from a young woman in good health.

This clone was seen a handful of times. The V gene is TRBV19, the J gene TRBJ2-7, with 7 bases matching TRBD2. V was clipped by 7 bases and J by 3 bases; unmatched bases: 12. This CDR3 is 15 amino acids long. CDR1 is LNHDA and CDR2 is SQIVND in the germline V gene (reference sequence). Written as DNA, the CDR3 is TGTGCCAGTATTCCCGCGCGACTAGCTGGCTACGAGCAGTACTTC. Translated, it gives CASIPARLAGYEQYF.

This clone has at least ten counts. V is TRBV7-9 and J is TRBJ2-3, with D perhaps matching TRBD2 (6 bases). The CDR3 sequence is 15 residues long. V lost 8 bases, J lost 0 bases, and 15 bases lay in between. CDR1 SEHNR and CDR2 FQNEAQ come from the germline V gene (reference sequence). CDR3 sequence reads: CASGHSGTSTDTQYF. CDR3 in DNA: TGTGCCAGCGGCCATAGCGGAACTAGCACAGATACGCAGTATTTT. Filled out from reference TRBV7-9 and TRBJ2-3, the complete variable domain reads DTGVSQNPRHKITKRGQNVTFRCDPISEHNRLYWYRQTLGQGPEFLTYFQNEAQLEKSRLLSDRFSAERPKGSFSTLEIQRTEQGDSAMYLCASGHSGTSTDTQYFGPGTRLTVL.

A few counts support this clone. The V gene is TRBV5-1, the J gene TRBJ2-5; 8 nucleotides align to TRBD2. The CDR3 contains 14 residues. CDR1 SGHRS and CDR2 YFSETQ come from the germline V gene. V trimming: 4 bases; J trimming: 4 bases; junction bases outside the gene matches: 6. DNA for the CDR3: TGCGCCAGCAGCGCGAATAGCGGGGCAGAGACCCAGTACTTC. Its protein product is CASSANSGAETQYF.

This rearrangement joins TRBV6-5 to TRBJ2-1; D is perhaps TRBD1 (6 bases). V was cut by 5 bases and J by 7 bases, with 12 bases left in between. The CDR3 consists of 13 residues. Germline CDR1 reads MNHEY; CDR2 reads SVGAGI. The CDR3 loop is CASSKKQGNEQFF. CDR3 nucleotides: TGTGCCAGCAGTAAAAAACAGGGTAATGAGCAGTTCTTC.

The genes are TRBV4-3 and TRBJ1-1; 10 nucleotides align to TRBD1. Germline loops: CDR1 LGHNA, CDR2 YSLEER. The CDR3 is 12 residues long. Trimming at V came to 4 bases and at J to 11 bases, leaving 4 bases not matched to a gene. DNA of the CDR3: TGCGCCAGCAGCCTCGGGACAGGGGAGGCTTTCTTT. Translating it yields CASSLGTGEAFF.

This clone came up a few times. The gene calls are TRBV5-4 and TRBJ2-5, with 8 bases matching TRBD2. CDR1 SGHNT and CDR2 YYREEE come from the germline V gene (reference sequence). With V trimmed by 0 bases and J by 3 bases, 10 bases remained unmatched. This CDR3 has 17 residues. The CDR3 nucleotides read TGTGCCAGCAGCTTGGGACAAAGCGGGAGCCGAAAAGAGACCCAGTACTTC. The encoded protein is CASSLGQSGSRKETQYF.

This clone was observed at least ten times. V gene TRBV13 combines with J gene TRBJ2-2; D is perhaps TRBD1 or TRBD2 (6 bases each). Per germline, CDR1 PRHDT and CDR2 FYEKMQ (reference sequence). The CDR3 is 16 residues long. The germline V and J ends were trimmed by 4 bases and 1 base, with 13 bases remaining between them. The CDR3 protein is CASSSTGRWNTGELFF. As DNA, the CDR3 is TGTGCCAGCAGCTCTACAGGGAGGTGGAACACCGGGGAGCTGTTTTTT.

This clone occurred a few times. The rearrangement uses TRBV25-1 and TRBJ2-1; D is unclear. In germline, CDR1 is MGHDK, CDR2 SYGVNS. Trimming stripped 3 bases from V and 9 bases from J, with 15 bases between. The CDR3 spans 14 residues. The CDR3 region has the DNA TGTGCCAGCAGTGAGGGGTGGCTTCGAGGTGAGCAGTTCTTC. Its translation is CASSEGWLRGEQFF. The whole variable domain, remainder taken from reference TRBV25-1 and TRBJ2-1, is EADIYQTPRYLVIGTGKKITLECSQTMGHDKMYWYQQDPGMELHLIHYSYGVNSTEKGDLSSESTVSRIRTEHFPLTLESARPSHTSQYLCASSEGWLRGEQFFGPGTRLTVL.

The genes are TRBV2 and TRBJ2-3; D uncertain. Germline V CDR1 and CDR2: SNHLY, FYNNEI. The CDR3 loop spans 13 amino acids. V gave up 8 bases and J gave up 3 bases, with 12 bases separating them. CDR3 sequence (DNA): TGTGCCAGCGGTCCTGATTTGACAGATACGCAGTATTTT. Translating it yields CASGPDLTDTQYF.

Only a few counts were recorded for this clone. The chain links TRBV28 to TRBJ2-6; D is perhaps TRBD1 (6 bases). The germline V gene has CDR1 MDHEN and CDR2 SYDVKM. The CDR3 covers 15 residues. V lost 4 bases, J lost 1 base, and 8 bases lay in between. The chain's CDR3 is CASSSQGSGANVLTF. For the CDR3, the DNA is TGTGCCAGCAGTTCCCAGGGGTCTGGGGCCAACGTCCTGACTTTC.

The chain has TRBV28 and TRBJ1-2; the match to TRBD1 covers 7 bases. Germline assignment: CDR1 MDHEN and CDR2 SYDVKM. The CDR3 runs 14 residues. The V and J ends lost 6 bases and 5 bases, in that order; junction bases with no gene match: 9. CDR3 coding DNA: TGTGCCAGCAGCTATCAAACAGGGGTGTATGGCTACACCTTC. Encoded protein: CASSYQTGVYGYTF.

Only a few counts were recorded for this clone. J is TRBJ2-4 and V is TRBV4-3; 9 positions match TRBD2. The CDR3 runs to 17 residues. Germline assignment: CDR1 LGHNA and CDR2 YSLEER. Germline trimming cut 0 bases from V and 7 bases from J; bases unmatched to any gene: 10. The CDR3 sequence is CASSQEGVAGVVNIQYF. In DNA form, the CDR3 reads TGCGCCAGCAGCCAAGAAGGGGTAGCGGGAGTTGTGAACATTCAGTACTTC.

This clone was counted ten times or more. The chain is built from TRBV7-3 and TRBJ1-1, with D unclear. Trimming stripped 4 bases from V and 4 bases from J, with 10 bases between. There are 13 residues in the CDR3. Germline loops: CDR1 SGHTA, CDR2 FQGTGA. CDR3 nucleotide sequence: TGTGCCAGCAGCTACGAACCCCGCACTGAAGCTTTCTTT. As protein: CASSYEPRTEAFF.

This clone came up a few times. The chain combines TRBV9 with TRBJ2-5; TRBD2 matches 8 bases. Germline V CDR1 and CDR2: SGDLS, YYNGEE. The junction had 16 bases not matched to a gene; V was cut back by 0 bases and J by 9 bases. This CDR3 has 17 residues. For the CDR3, the DNA is TGTGCCAGCAGCGTAGCCCCGACAGGAAGCGGGAGTTCTGCCCAGTACTTC. This sequence encodes CASSVAPTGSGSSAQYF.

This clone was detected a few times. The rearrangement joins TRBV6-1 to TRBJ2-3, with TRBD1 matching 10 bases. CDR1 MNHNS and CDR2 SASEGT come from the germline V gene. The CDR3 consists of 14 residues. V lost 6 bases and J lost 3; bases outside the gene matches: 3. Here the CDR3 reads CASRWGQGTDTQYF. CDR3 nucleotides: TGTGCCAGCAGGTGGGGACAGGGGACAGATACGCAGTATTTT.

The V call is TRBV14, the J call TRBJ2-7; either TRBD1 or TRBD2 may fit D (5 bases each). This CDR3 is 16 amino acids long. Germline V gene lookup returns CDR1 SGHDN and CDR2 FVKESK. Trimming left V 4 bases short and J 3 bases short, with 19 bases between. The CDR3 DNA reads TGTGCCAGCAGCCTTCCTGGGACGGCCGGCTACTACGAGCAGTACTTC. Translation gives CASSLPGTAGYYEQYF.

This chain joins TRBV19 and TRBJ2-1; D assignment may be TRBD1 or TRBD2 (6 bases each). This CDR3 comprises 14 residues. CDR1 and CDR2 (germline): LNHDA, SQIVND (reference sequence). V lost 7 bases and J lost 7, with 17 bases in between. Here the CDR3 DNA reads TGTGCCAGTACAAAGGGGGGATCTGGGAATGAGCAGTTCTTC. Encoded protein: CASTKGGSGNEQFF.

As for this clone: A much bigger clone sits one base away, suggesting this may be a read error. The chain uses TRBV27 and TRBJ2-5, with D unclear. V lost 8 bases and J 2 bases, leaving 3 bases between the germline ends. Germline assignment: CDR1 MNHEY and CDR2 SMNVEV (reference sequence). This CDR3 has 10 amino acids. CDR3 sequence reads: CASVQETQYF. CDR3 coding DNA: TGTGCCAGCGTTCAAGAGACCCAGTACTTC.

The chain recombines TRBV5-4 with TRBJ2-7; 8 nucleotides match TRBD1. The CDR3 spans 14 residues. Germline CDR1 is SGHNT and CDR2 is YYREEE (reference sequence). The J segment lost 10 bases and the V segment lost 4 bases, leaving 13 bases of the junction unmatched. The CDR3 DNA reads as TGTGCCAGCAGCCCCGGACAGGGCACCTACGTACAGTACTTC. This sequence encodes CASSPGQGTYVQYF.

In regard to this clone: This specimen includes other DNA sequences encoding the same CDR3. This chain links TRBV9 with TRBJ2-5; D gene ambiguous. The CDR3 sequence is 15 residues long. Between the trimmed V and J ends, which lost 0 bases and 2 bases, there was a span of 11 bases. Germline CDR1 and CDR2: SGDLS and YYNGEE. CDR3 DNA: TGTGCCAGCAGCGTAGCTCCGTCCAGGCAAGAGACCCAGTACTTC. Its translation is CASSVAPSRQETQYF.

On this clone: A much larger clonotype is one base distant, so this may be a read error. The CDR3 region is CASSALYEQYF. The CDR3 nucleotides are TGTGCCAGCAGCGCCCTCTACGAGCAGTACTTC. The chain is built from TRBV7-6 and TRBJ2-7; D ambiguous. V shed 5 bases and J shed 3 bases, with 5 bases lying between them. In germline, CDR1 is SGHVS, CDR2 FNYEAQ. CDR3 length equals 11 residues.

The chain combines TRBV28 with TRBJ2-1; 9 bases line up with TRBD2. CDR1 is MDHEN and CDR2 is SYDVKM in the germline V gene. The CDR3 length is 18 residues. After removal of 2 bases from V and 0 bases from J, the junction contained 8 bases not matched to a gene. The CDR3 DNA is TGTGCCAGCAGTTTAACTAGCGGGTCTAGAAGCTCCTACAATGAGCAGTTCTTC. Translation: CASSLTSGSRSSYNEQFF.

This clone was observed at least ten times. The V call is TRBV27, the J call TRBJ2-7; the D is unclear. The V gene lost 6 bases and the J gene lost 0 bases, with 9 bases spanning the gap. This CDR3 has 13 residues. Per the germline V gene, CDR1 is MNHEY and CDR2 is SMNVEV (reference sequence). In DNA, the CDR3 is TGTGCCAGCAGAAGTTGGGGCTCCTACGAGCAGTACTTC. It yields the protein CASRSWGSYEQYF.

This clone was seen only a few times. The same CDR3 also results from other DNA sequences found in this sample. The J gene is TRBJ1-2, the V gene TRBV29-1; D unresolved. Per the germline V gene, CDR1 is SQVTM and CDR2 is ANQGSEA. V lost 6 bases, J lost 3 bases, and 8 bases lay in between. This CDR3 contains 11 residues. The CDR3 DNA reads as TGCAGCGTCGGCCGGGACTATGGCTACACCTTC. It yields the protein CSVGRDYGYTF.

This sequence joins TRBV6-1 and TRBJ2-1, with D tentatively TRBD2 (6 bases). Germline values: CDR1 MNHNS, CDR2 SASEGT. The V and J ends lost 1 base and 8 bases respectively, with 9 bases between them. This CDR3 comprises 13 residues. The CDR3 DNA is TGTGCCAGCAGTGAAGACTCGGGGGATGAGCAGTTCTTC. Its protein product is CASSEDSGDEQFF.

V and J are TRBV29-1 and TRBJ1-1; D is unclear. Trimming stripped 2 bases from V and 1 base from J, with 8 bases between. Germline assignment: CDR1 SQVTM and CDR2 ANQGSEA. This CDR3 region has 13 residues. CDR3 in DNA: TGCAGCGTTGAAAGGCTACAGAACACTGAAGCTTTCTTT. As protein: CSVERLQNTEAFF.